Listed below are T cell receptor beta chains from one sample, sequenced in a study of blood T cell repertoires in COVID-19. Profiled with immunoSEQ multiplex PCR; TCRdb holds only in-frame clones, not every one. The table lists 130,000 or so clones, 85% to 90% of them singletons, with 2% to 2.5% in the top ten. Sequenced sample: peripheral blood. Receptor source: a man between 70 and 80 years old with active COVID-19. Both conserved end residues are part of each CDR3. Fields, in order: CDR3 protein, CDR3 DNA, V gene, D gene, J gene, clone size. The D gene is left open where the match is weak. Clone size, where shown, is once, few, many, or a class for clones that have expanded.

CASSALPGLSDTQYF	TGTGCCAGCAGCGCCTTACCGGGACTTTCAGATACGCAGTATTTT	TRBV9	NA	TRBJ2-3	NA
CASSPDRDPTEAFF	TGTGCCAGCTCACCGGACAGGGATCCCACTGAAGCTTTCTTT	TRBV18	TRBD1	TRBJ1-1	NA
CAVDPGQGALNTEAFF	TGTGCCGTTGATCCGGGACAGGGGGCCTTGAACACTGAAGCTTTCTTT	TRBV10-3	TRBD1	TRBJ1-1	NA
CASSPVGSPYQETQYF	TGTGCCAGCAGCCCGGTTGGTAGCCCTTACCAAGAGACCCAGTACTTC	TRBV5-6	NA	TRBJ2-5	NA
CASSPGSGGISYEQYF	TGTGCCAGCAGCCCTGGATCGGGGGGAATCTCCTACGAGCAGTACTTC	TRBV5-4	TRBD2	TRBJ2-7	NA
CASSLTSGVGASTDTQYF	TGCGCCAGCAGCCTAACCTCGGGAGTTGGGGCTAGCACAGATACGCAGTATTTT	TRBV5-1	NA	TRBJ2-3	NA
CASSLGQLNTEAFF	TGTGCCAGCAGCTTAGGACAGCTTAACACTGAAGCTTTCTTT	TRBV7-2	NA	TRBJ1-1	NA
CASSPSGREGETQYF	TGTGCCAGCAGCCCAAGCGGGCGGGAGGGTGAGACCCAGTACTTC	TRBV7-3	TRBD2	TRBJ2-5	NA
CASSWGLGEQYF	TGTGCCAGCAGCTGGGGCCTGGGCGAGCAGTACTTC	TRBV7-2	NA	TRBJ2-7	NA
CASRGGLGPSGSYEQYF	TGCGCCAGCAGAGGAGGGTTGGGGCCTAGCGGGAGCTACGAGCAGTACTTC	TRBV5-1	TRBD2	TRBJ2-7	NA
CASSSPSGAGGSYEQYF	TGTGCCAGCAGTTCTCCCTCCGGAGCGGGGGGCTCCTACGAGCAGTACTTC	TRBV28	TRBD2	TRBJ2-7	NA
CASSPASSGNYEQYF	TGTGCCAGCTCACCAGCGTCTAGCGGGAACTACGAGCAGTACTTC	TRBV18	TRBD2	TRBJ2-7	NA
CASSLVLAGGGDKNIQYF	TGTGCCAGCAGCTTAGTACTAGCGGGAGGAGGGGACAAAAACATTCAGTACTTC	TRBV11-2	TRBD2	TRBJ2-4	NA
CASSMQVFEQYF	TGTGCCAGCAGCATGCAGGTTTTCGAGCAGTACTTC	TRBV7-2	NA	TRBJ2-7	NA
CASSQPDREAFF	TGTGCCAGCAGCCAACCGGACAGGGAAGCTTTCTTT	TRBV3-1/TRBV3-2	TRBD1	TRBJ1-1	once
CASSNPTSYTQYF	TGTGCCAGCAGTAACCCGACTAGTTATACGCAGTATTTT	TRBV28	NA	TRBJ2-3	NA
CSATGRGENIQYF	TGCAGCGCTACTGGGAGGGGGGAAAACATTCAGTACTTC	TRBV29-1	NA	TRBJ2-4	NA
CASSHPGGPENTIYF	TGTGCCAGCAGCCATCCCGGGGGGCCAGAAAACACCATATATTTT	TRBV4-2	NA	TRBJ1-3	NA
CATSRGEGTSTDTQYF	TGTGCCACCAGCAGAGGCGAGGGAACTAGCACAGATACGCAGTATTTT	TRBV15	NA	TRBJ2-3	NA
CATSGREGRVGVGFLYEQYF	TGTGCCACCTCGGGTCGGGAGGGCCGTGTAGGGGTAGGCTTTCTCTACGAGCAGTACTTC	TRBV28	TRBD2	TRBJ2-7	once
CSVRRQGLYGYTF	TGCAGCGTTCGGAGACAGGGACTCTATGGCTACACCTTC	TRBV29-1	TRBD1	TRBJ1-2	NA
CASRRGLDLNEQFF	TGTGCCAGCAGGAGGGGACTGGACCTTAATGAGCAGTTCTTC	TRBV9	NA	TRBJ2-1	NA
CASSVGLASTDTQYF	TGTGCCAGCAGCGTAGGACTAGCGAGCACAGATACGCAGTATTTT	TRBV9	TRBD2	TRBJ2-3	NA
CASSQDQAGWNGYTF	TGCGCCAGCAGCCAAGATCAGGCAGGGTGGAATGGCTACACCTTC	TRBV4-1	NA	TRBJ1-2	NA
CASRVAGGIEQYF	TGTGCCAGCAGGGTGGCAGGAGGAATCGAGCAGTACTTC	TRBV25-1	NA	TRBJ2-7	NA